Listed below are T cell receptor beta chains from one sample, sequenced in a study of blood T cell repertoires in COVID-19. Sequencing was performed with immunoSEQ multiplex PCR; in TCRdb, only in-frame clones are kept and a portion is missing. The sample holds under 60,000 clones; 90% are singletons and the top ten take roughly 3%. Sequencing was done on a sample of peripheral blood. These receptors were obtained from a human donor in a cohort sampled during active COVID-19. Both conserved end residues are part of each CDR3. Fields, in order: D gene, clone size, V gene, J gene, CDR3 DNA, CDR3 protein. A D gene is named only where the DNA matches it firmly. The size field is filled for only some rows; it gives once, few, many or a size class.

>TRBD2|NA|TRBV28|TRBJ2-2
TGTGCCAGCAGTTGGACTAGCGGGAGTATCGGGGAGCTGTTTTTT
CASSWTSGSIGELFF
>NA|once|TRBV4-2|TRBJ2-7
TGTGCCAGCAGCCAAGATTGGCAGGGGTTCAACGAGCAGTACTTC
CASSQDWQGFNEQYF
>NA|NA|TRBV10-3|TRBJ2-7
TGTGCCATCAGTGTGGACACCAACTACGAGCAGTACTTC
CAISVDTNYEQYF
>TRBD1|NA|TRBV5-1|TRBJ2-3
TGCGCCAGCAGCGCCGGACAGGGGGCAAGCACAGATACGCAGTATTTT
CASSAGQGASTDTQYF
>TRBD1|NA|TRBV27|TRBJ1-1
TGTGCCAGCAGTTTATACAGGGGGCTGAGCACTGAAGCTTTCTTT
CASSLYRGLSTEAFF
>NA|NA|TRBV30|TRBJ1-5
TGTGCTGCAGGACGGGACAATCAGCCCCAGCATTTT
CAAGRDNQPQHF
>TRBD2|NA|TRBV28|TRBJ2-1
TGTGCCAGCAGTTTACAGCGGGAGGGTTACAATGAGCAGTTCTTC
CASSLQREGYNEQFF
>NA|NA|TRBV7-6|TRBJ2-5
TGTGCCAGCAGCTTAGCGGTGGGGGGGGCCGGTGAGACCCAGTACTTC
CASSLAVGGAGETQYF
>TRBD2|NA|TRBV11-2|TRBJ2-2
TGTGCCAGCAGAAGTTCGACTAGCGGGAGTGAGGTCGGGGAGCTGTTTTTT
CASRSSTSGSEVGELFF
>NA|NA|TRBV27|TRBJ2-7
TGTGCCAGCAGTGGGGGACTCCTGGCCAAAAACGAGCAGTACTTC
CASSGGLLAKNEQYF
>NA|NA|TRBV21-1|TRBJ1-6
TGTGCCAGCAGCGTCCGGGACAGGGCAAATTCACCCCTCCACTTT
CASSVRDRANSPLHF
>TRBD2|NA|TRBV27|TRBJ2-5
TGTGCCAGCAGTTCTGGTGCCGGGAGGGGAGAGACCCAGTACTTC
CASSSGAGRGETQYF
>TRBD2|NA|TRBV28|TRBJ2-1
TGTGCCAGCGCCCTAGCGGGGAATTACAATGAGCAGTTCTTC
CASALAGNYNEQFF
>NA|NA|TRBV9|TRBJ1-5
TGTGCCAGCAGCGAATCGCGGGGACCTAGCAATCAGCCCCAGCATTTT
CASSESRGPSNQPQHF
>TRBD1|NA|TRBV5-1|TRBJ2-7
TGCGCCAGCAGCTTGGGACCGGGACAGGGGGCTTACGAGCAGTACTTC
CASSLGPGQGAYEQYF
>TRBD2|NA|TRBV3-1/TRBV3-2|TRBJ2-3
TGTGCCAGCAGCCAACCTCTGGCGGGAGTCACAGATACGCAGTATTTT
CASSQPLAGVTDTQYF
>TRBD1|NA|TRBV27|TRBJ2-5
TGTGCCAGCAGTCACAGGGGATCCGGGGAGACCCAGTACTTC
CASSHRGSGETQYF
>NA|NA|TRBV6-2/TRBV6-3|TRBJ2-1
TGTGCCAGCAGTTACGCCCCGACCCGGGTTAATGAGCAGTTCTTC
CASSYAPTRVNEQFF
>TRBD2|NA|TRBV11-3|TRBJ2-7
TGTGCCAGCGGCGAGCGGGGACGCCCCTACGAGCAGTACTTC
CASGERGRPYEQYF
>NA|NA|TRBV18|TRBJ2-1
TGTGCCAGCTCCCAAAAAGTCGGGAGCTCCTACAATGAGCAGTTCTTC
CASSQKVGSSYNEQFF
>NA|NA|TRBV19|TRBJ1-1
TGTGCCAGTAGTCATCAGGGCAGGAACACTGAAGCTTTCTTT
CASSHQGRNTEAFF
>NA|NA|TRBV5-1|TRBJ2-7
TGCGCCAGCAGCTTGGCTGGTACAGGAGCCTCCTACGAGCAGTACTTC
CASSLAGTGASYEQYF
>TRBD1|NA|TRBV29-1|TRBJ1-2
TGCAGCGCCCGCATACAGGGGAAAGCTAACTATGGCTACACCTTC
CSARIQGKANYGYTF
>TRBD1|NA|TRBV27|TRBJ2-7
TGTGCCAGCAGTTTTCAAAGGACAGGGAATGGCGAGCAGTACTTC
CASSFQRTGNGEQYF
>TRBD1|NA|TRBV5-6|TRBJ1-1
TGTGCCAGCAGCTTAAACAGGGGGCGCGTGAACACTGAAGCTTTCTTT
CASSLNRGRVNTEAFF
>NA|NA|TRBV27|TRBJ1-5
TGTGCCAGCAGTCGAGGTCATTTAGGGGGTAGCAATCAGCCCCAGCATTTT
CASSRGHLGGSNQPQHF
>NA|NA|TRBV14|TRBJ1-1
TGTGCCAGCAGCCAGCTCGCAGGGTATGAAGCTTTCTTT
CASSQLAGYEAFF
>TRBD2|NA|TRBV24-1|TRBJ2-1
TGTGCCACATCGACTAGCGGGAGTCAGTACAATGAGCAGTTCTTC
CATSTSGSQYNEQFF
>TRBD1|NA|TRBV5-1|TRBJ1-5
TGCGCCAGCAGCAGAGGGACAGGGGATAGCAATCAGCCCCAGCATTTT
CASSRGTGDSNQPQHF
>TRBD2|NA|TRBV6-4|TRBJ2-7
TGTGCCACCTTAGCGGGAGGGCCTTCGGGGGAGCAGTACTTC
CATLAGGPSGEQYF
>TRBD1|NA|TRBV5-4|TRBJ1-2
TGTGCCAGCAGCTGGACAGGGAATGCGAATGGCTACACCTTC
CASSWTGNANGYTF
>TRBD1|once|TRBV9|TRBJ1-3
TGTGCCAGCAGCGTAGATAGGAGGACAGGGCCTGGAAACACCATATATTTT
CASSVDRRTGPGNTIYF
>NA|NA|TRBV21-1|TRBJ2-7
TGTGCCAGCCAGCCCGACAGGGCATCTCCCTACGAGCAGTACTTC
CASQPDRASPYEQYF
>NA|NA|TRBV11-3|TRBJ2-1
TGTGCCAGCAGCTTAGATATTGACAGGAATGAGCAGTTCTTC
CASSLDIDRNEQFF
>NA|NA|TRBV15|TRBJ2-2
TGTGCCACGGTCGAGGAGGGGCGGGGCACCGGGGAGCTGTTTTTT
CATVEEGRGTGELFF
>NA|NA|TRBV28|TRBJ1-2
TGTGCCAGCAGTTTAAGGACAAAGGGCTACACCTTC
CASSLRTKGYTF
>TRBD1|NA|TRBV20-1|TRBJ1-5
TGCAGTGCTAGTACACAGGGGCCTCAGCCCCAGCATTTT
CSASTQGPQPQHF
>NA|NA|TRBV27|TRBJ2-1
TGTGCCAGCGGCTTTATCGATGAGCAGTTCTTC
CASGFIDEQFF
>NA|NA|TRBV4-2|TRBJ2-6
TGTGCCAGCAGCCAACCGCCTCTAGGGGCCTCCCACTCTGGGGCCAACGTCCTGACTTTC
CASSQPPLGASHSGANVLTF
>TRBD2|NA|TRBV30|TRBJ2-5
TGTGCCTGGATTCGGGGGGGGCAAGGGACCCAGTACTTC
CAWIRGGQGTQYF
>NA|NA|TRBV7-9|TRBJ2-1
TGTGCCAGCAGCTTATCAGTAGCGAGGGACTCCTACAATGAGCAGTTCTTC
CASSLSVARDSYNEQFF
>NA|few|TRBV27|TRBJ2-7
TGTGCCAGCAGTTTGCCAGGGGAAGGCGAGCAGTACTTC
CASSLPGEGEQYF
>TRBD2|NA|TRBV11-2|TRBJ2-1
TGTGCCAGCAGCCTCGGAGGAGCGGGAAACAATGAGCAGTTCTTC
CASSLGGAGNNEQFF
>TRBD2|NA|TRBV3-1/TRBV3-2|TRBJ2-7
TGTGCCAGCAGCCAAGATCACGCGGGAGTGCAGCAGTACTTC
CASSQDHAGVQQYF
>TRBD1|NA|TRBV19|TRBJ2-1
TGTGCCACCTCGTCCGGGACAGGGTACGGTGAGCAGTTCTTC
CATSSGTGYGEQFF
>NA|NA|TRBV21-1|TRBJ2-3
TGTGCCAGCAGCAAAGAAAGGACACGACAGAGGTTTAGGACAGATACGCAGTATTTT
CASSKERTRQRFRTDTQYF
>TRBD2|NA|TRBV15|TRBJ2-7
TGTGCCACCAGCAGAGAAGGACTAGCGGTACTTACGAAGCAGTACTTC
CATSREGLAVLTKQYF
>NA|NA|TRBV5-1|TRBJ1-2
TGCGCCAGCGCGATCGGACAGACTAACTATGGCTACACCTTC
CASAIGQTNYGYTF
>TRBD1|once|TRBV9|TRBJ2-7
TGTGCCAGCAGCGCCACCGGGACAGGGAAATTCTCCTACGAGCAGTACTTC
CASSATGTGKFSYEQYF